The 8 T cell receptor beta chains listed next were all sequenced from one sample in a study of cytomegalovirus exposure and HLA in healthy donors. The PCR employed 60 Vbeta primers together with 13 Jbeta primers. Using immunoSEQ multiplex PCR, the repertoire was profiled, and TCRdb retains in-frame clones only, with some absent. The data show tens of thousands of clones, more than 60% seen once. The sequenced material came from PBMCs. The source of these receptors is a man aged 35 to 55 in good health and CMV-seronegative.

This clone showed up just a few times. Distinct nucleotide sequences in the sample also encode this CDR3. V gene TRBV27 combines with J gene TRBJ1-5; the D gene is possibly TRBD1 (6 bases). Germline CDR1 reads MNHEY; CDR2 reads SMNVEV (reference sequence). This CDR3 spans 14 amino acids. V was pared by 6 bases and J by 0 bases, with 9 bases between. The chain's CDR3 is CASSHRDSNQPQHF. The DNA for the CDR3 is TGTGCCAGCAGCCACAGGGATAGCAATCAGCCCCAGCATTTT.

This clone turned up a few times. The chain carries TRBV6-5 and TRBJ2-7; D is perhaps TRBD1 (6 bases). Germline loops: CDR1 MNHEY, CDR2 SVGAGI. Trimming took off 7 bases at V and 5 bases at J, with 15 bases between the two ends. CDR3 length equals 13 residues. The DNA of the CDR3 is TGTGCCAGCAAAACGACAGGTCCCGACGAGCAGTACTTC. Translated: CASKTTGPDEQYF.

CDR3 protein: CASSLFRGDTEAFF. DNA of the CDR3: TGTGCCAGCAGCTTGTTTCGGGGGGACACTGAAGCTTTCTTT. The chain employs TRBV5-4 and TRBJ1-1; weak D call: TRBD1 (5 bases). There are 14 residues in the CDR3. CDR1 is SGHNT and CDR2 is YYREEE in the germline V gene (reference sequence). The V end lost 1 base, the J end lost 3 bases, and 10 bases lay between the germline ends.

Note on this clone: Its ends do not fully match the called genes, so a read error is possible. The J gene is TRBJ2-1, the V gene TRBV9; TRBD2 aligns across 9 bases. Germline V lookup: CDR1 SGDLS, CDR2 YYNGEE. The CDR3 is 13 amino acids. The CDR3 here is CAGSGSGGNEQFF. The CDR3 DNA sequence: TGTGCCGGCAGCGGTAGCGGGGGAAATGAGCAGTTCTTC.

The CDR3 here is CASSVAGRGLEETQYF. CDR3 in DNA: TGTGCCAGCAGCGTGGCGGGCCGGGGGTTGGAAGAGACCCAGTACTTC. This chain connects TRBV5-4 to TRBJ2-5; maybe TRBD2 (6 bases). Germline assignment: CDR1 SGHNT and CDR2 YYREEE (reference sequence). CDR3 length: 16 residues. The V end lost 4 bases, the J end lost 3 bases, and 19 bases lay between the germline ends.

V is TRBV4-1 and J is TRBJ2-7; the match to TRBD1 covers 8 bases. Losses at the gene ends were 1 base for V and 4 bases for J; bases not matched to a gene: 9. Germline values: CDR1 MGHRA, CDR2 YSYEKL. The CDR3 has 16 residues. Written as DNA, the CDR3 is TGCGCCAGCAGCCAAGGGGGAGGACAGGGAAAATACGAGCAGTACTTC. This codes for CASSQGGGQGKYEQYF.

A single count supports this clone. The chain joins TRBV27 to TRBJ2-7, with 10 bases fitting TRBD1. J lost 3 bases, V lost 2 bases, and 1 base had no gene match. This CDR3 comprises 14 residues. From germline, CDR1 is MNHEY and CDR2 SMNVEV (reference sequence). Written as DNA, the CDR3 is TGTGCCAGCAGTTTAGGGACAGGGGTCTACGAGCAGTACTTC. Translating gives CASSLGTGVYEQYF.

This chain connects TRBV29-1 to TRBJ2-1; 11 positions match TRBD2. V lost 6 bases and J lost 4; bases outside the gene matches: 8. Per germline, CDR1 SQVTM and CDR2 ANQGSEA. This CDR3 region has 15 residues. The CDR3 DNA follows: TGCAGCGTCGTAACTAGCGGGAGACGGTACAATGAGCAGTTCTTC. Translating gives CSVVTSGRRYNEQFF.